Listed below are T cell receptor beta chains from one sample, sequenced in a study of blood T cell repertoires in COVID-19. TCRdb keeps only in-frame clones here, not all; method: immunoSEQ multiplex PCR. The table lists 100,000 to 150,000 clones, approximately 81% of them singletons. The sample taken for sequencing was peripheral blood. These receptors were collected from a man aged 55 to 69 with acute or convalescent COVID-19. The CDR3 runs from the conserved cysteine through the conserved F or W. D genes are given only for firm matches. Clone size is given for some rows only: seen once, a few or many times, or a class if the clone is expanded.

DNA: TGTGCCAGCAGCTTCGCGGACAGGACGTCCTCCGAGCAGTACTTC; CDR3: CASSFADRTSSEQYF; J: TRBJ2-7; V: TRBV7-3; D: TRBD1; size: -
DNA: TGTGCCACCAGCCGGGGGTTTGAGCAGTTCTTC; CDR3: CATSRGFEQFF; J: TRBJ2-1; V: TRBV24-1; D: -; size: once
DNA: TGTGCCAGCACTTTAAACACTGAAGCTTTCTTT; CDR3: CASTLNTEAFF; J: TRBJ1-1; V: TRBV11-2; D: -; size: -
DNA: TGTGCCAGCAGCCCCTCGGGCAGGGTTAATAGTTACTTC; CDR3: CASSPSGRVNSYF; J: TRBJ2-4; V: TRBV11-2; D: -; size: -
DNA: TGCGCCAGCAGCCAAGCGTCAGGGGGCTACAATGAGCAGTTCTTC; CDR3: CASSQASGGYNEQFF; J: TRBJ2-1; V: TRBV4-1; D: TRBD1; size: -
DNA: TGTGCCAGCAGTACCACAGGGTCCGGCACTGAAGCTTTCTTT; CDR3: CASSTTGSGTEAFF; J: TRBJ1-1; V: TRBV6-5; D: -; size: few
DNA: TGTGCCAGCAGCTCTGGGGGAGGAGCCAAAAACATTCAGTACTTC; CDR3: CASSSGGGAKNIQYF; J: TRBJ2-4; V: TRBV5-4; D: -; size: -
DNA: TGTGCCAGCAGCCGACAGGACAATCAGCCCCAGCATTTT; CDR3: CASSRQDNQPQHF; J: TRBJ1-5; V: TRBV5-8; D: -; size: -
DNA: TGTGCTAGTGGTTTGGGGACAGGGATGGCCGGGGAGCTGTTTTTT; CDR3: CASGLGTGMAGELFF; J: TRBJ2-2; V: TRBV12-5; D: TRBD1; size: -
DNA: TGTGCCAGCAGACGTGGGGACACGAACACTGAAGCTTTCTTT; CDR3: CASRRGDTNTEAFF; J: TRBJ1-1; V: TRBV2; D: -; size: -
DNA: TGTGCCAGCAGCTCCCCCAGGGCCCCGCGGACTGAAGCTTTCTTT; CDR3: CASSSPRAPRTEAFF; J: TRBJ1-1; V: TRBV11-3; D: -; size: -
DNA: TGTGCCAGCAGCCCACCGGGACTAGCGGGAGGTGAGCAGTTCTTC; CDR3: CASSPPGLAGGEQFF; J: TRBJ2-1; V: TRBV3-1/TRBV3-2; D: TRBD2; size: -
DNA: TGTGCTAGTGGTTTGTGGCAAACCTACGAGCAGTACTTC; CDR3: CASGLWQTYEQYF; J: TRBJ2-7; V: TRBV12-5; D: -; size: -
DNA: TGCGCCAGCAGCCGCGGGGGGGATTCCTACGAGCAGTACTTC; CDR3: CASSRGGDSYEQYF; J: TRBJ2-7; V: TRBV5-1; D: TRBD2; size: -
DNA: TGTGCCACCAGTGATTACAGGGAAGTGTCCTACGAGCAGTACTTC; CDR3: CATSDYREVSYEQYF; J: TRBJ2-7; V: TRBV24-1; D: -; size: -
DNA: TGTGCCAGCAGTTACAGGGACAGGGGCTACGAGCAGTACTTC; CDR3: CASSYRDRGYEQYF; J: TRBJ2-7; V: TRBV6-5; D: TRBD1; size: -
DNA: TGTGCCAGCAGCTGGAAAAGCGGGCAAATCACCTACGAGCAGTACTTC; CDR3: CASSWKSGQITYEQYF; J: TRBJ2-7; V: TRBV7-2; D: -; size: -
DNA: TGCAGTGCTAGTGGCGGGAGCCCTCAAGAGACCCAGTACTTC; CDR3: CSASGGSPQETQYF; J: TRBJ2-5; V: TRBV20-1; D: TRBD2; size: -
DNA: TGTGCCAGCAGCCCCCGGAGACCGAACACTGAAGCTTTCTTT; CDR3: CASSPRRPNTEAFF; J: TRBJ1-1; V: TRBV7-6; D: -; size: once
DNA: TGTGCCAGCAGTGAAGCCCGTCGGAACTATGGCTACACCTTC; CDR3: CASSEARRNYGYTF; J: TRBJ1-2; V: TRBV6-1; D: -; size: -
DNA: TGTGCCAGCAGAGTCCCGGACAGCCAATATGGCTACACCTTC; CDR3: CASRVPDSQYGYTF; J: TRBJ1-2; V: TRBV2; D: -; size: few
DNA: TGTGCCACCGAGGCGACAGCAACGTACGAGCAGTACTTC; CDR3: CATEATATYEQYF; J: TRBJ2-7; V: TRBV6-4; D: -; size: -
DNA: TGTGCCAGCAGTTACTCGAGTAGCCTTAGTGCAGATACGCAGTATTTT; CDR3: CASSYSSSLSADTQYF; J: TRBJ2-3; V: TRBV6-5; D: -; size: -
DNA: TGTGCCAGCAGTGAATCTGGAGCGGGGTTCGACACCGGGGAGCTGTTTTTT; CDR3: CASSESGAGFDTGELFF; J: TRBJ2-2; V: TRBV25-1; D: TRBD2; size: -
DNA: TGTGCCAGCTCACCACAGACTAGCGGAGGCGCGGGCACAGATACGCAGTATTTT; CDR3: CASSPQTSGGAGTDTQYF; J: TRBJ2-3; V: TRBV18; D: TRBD2; size: -
DNA: TGTGCCAGCAGTTACCTTCCGACTGAGAACACTGAAGCTTTCTTT; CDR3: CASSYLPTENTEAFF; J: TRBJ1-1; V: TRBV6-5; D: -; size: -
DNA: TGTGCCAGCAGCGCCTACTCCCCGGGACAGGGGGGAGCTGAAGCTTTCTTT; CDR3: CASSAYSPGQGGAEAFF; J: TRBJ1-1; V: TRBV9; D: TRBD1; size: -
DNA: TGCGCCAGCAGCTTGAGTCTTAGGACAGGAGCCAAAAACATTCAGTACTTC; CDR3: CASSLSLRTGAKNIQYF; J: TRBJ2-4; V: TRBV5-1; D: TRBD1; size: -
DNA: TGTGCCAGCAGCACCCGGAGAGAGATGAGGTCACCCCTCCACTTT; CDR3: CASSTRREMRSPLHF; J: TRBJ1-6; V: TRBV21-1; D: -; size: -
DNA: TGCGCCAGCAGCCTTACAGTAGGATCTGGAAACACCATATATTTT; CDR3: CASSLTVGSGNTIYF; J: TRBJ1-3; V: TRBV5-1; D: -; size: -
DNA: TGCAGCGTTGTGGGATATACAGGGGCATGCAGTAATTCACCCCTCCACTTT; CDR3: CSVVGYTGACSNSPLHF; J: TRBJ1-6; V: TRBV29-1; D: TRBD1; size: few
DNA: TGTGCCAGCAGGGGGGACACCTCCTACGAGCAGTACTTC; CDR3: CASRGDTSYEQYF; J: TRBJ2-7; V: TRBV5-6; D: -; size: many
DNA: TGTGCCAGCAGTTCCCCGACAGGGGGGGGCTATGGCTACACCTTC; CDR3: CASSSPTGGGYGYTF; J: TRBJ1-2; V: TRBV28; D: TRBD1; size: -
DNA: TGTGCCAGCAGCACCGGGACTAGTCGTACCTACGAGCAGTACTTC; CDR3: CASSTGTSRTYEQYF; J: TRBJ2-7; V: TRBV7-8; D: TRBD2; size: -
DNA: TGTGCCAGCAGTCACCCAGCGGGAGACACCTACGAGCAGTACTTC; CDR3: CASSHPAGDTYEQYF; J: TRBJ2-7; V: TRBV6-2/TRBV6-3; D: TRBD2; size: -
DNA: TGTGCCAGCAGCCTCTACACGGGACAGGCAAACACTGAAGCTTTCTTT; CDR3: CASSLYTGQANTEAFF; J: TRBJ1-1; V: TRBV3-1/TRBV3-2; D: TRBD1; size: -
DNA: TGCGCCAGCAGCGCCGGGACTAGCAGGAACACCGGGGAGCTGTTTTTT; CDR3: CASSAGTSRNTGELFF; J: TRBJ2-2; V: TRBV5-1; D: TRBD2; size: -
DNA: TGTGCCAGCTCACCCGGCGGGAGGGCCCTCAATGAGCAGTTCTTC; CDR3: CASSPGGRALNEQFF; J: TRBJ2-1; V: TRBV18; D: TRBD2; size: -
DNA: TGTGCCAGCAGCTTAGACCGGACAGGGCCTCTAAAGGGAACTAATGAAAAACTGTTTTTT; CDR3: CASSLDRTGPLKGTNEKLFF; J: TRBJ1-4; V: TRBV11-3; D: TRBD1; size: -
DNA: TGTGCCAGCAGTCAAGGGACAGGGTTTATGGCCTTC; CDR3: CASSQGTGFMAF; J: TRBJ1-2; V: TRBV27; D: TRBD1; size: once
DNA: TGTGCCAGCAGCTTAAGTTCACAGAAAGTGAACACTGAAGCTTTCTTT; CDR3: CASSLSSQKVNTEAFF; J: TRBJ1-1; V: TRBV7-8; D: -; size: -
DNA: TGTGCCATCAGTGCTGACACTTACGAGCAGTACTTC; CDR3: CAISADTYEQYF; J: TRBJ2-7; V: TRBV10-3; D: -; size: -
DNA: TGTGCCAGCAGCTTAGAAGGGGCAACTAATGAAAAACTGTTTTTT; CDR3: CASSLEGATNEKLFF; J: TRBJ1-4; V: TRBV11-2; D: -; size: -
DNA: TGTGCCAGCTCCCCGATTCGGGGGGAAAAACTGTTTTTT; CDR3: CASSPIRGEKLFF; J: TRBJ1-4; V: TRBV18; D: -; size: -
DNA: TGTGCCAGTAGTATATCGACAGGGAGTGAGCAGTACTTC; CDR3: CASSISTGSEQYF; J: TRBJ2-7; V: TRBV19; D: TRBD1; size: -
DNA: TGTGCCAGCAGCGAAGTCTCAACTAATGAAAAACTGTTTTTT; CDR3: CASSEVSTNEKLFF; J: TRBJ1-4; V: TRBV3-1/TRBV3-2; D: -; size: -
DNA: TGCGCCAGCAGCTTGCTACTAGGGCTTTCGGAGACCCAGTACTTC; CDR3: CASSLLLGLSETQYF; J: TRBJ2-5; V: TRBV5-1; D: -; size: -
DNA: TGTGCCAGTAGTGGGGGAGGGTTTCCCCACTATGGCTACACCTTC; CDR3: CASSGGGFPHYGYTF; J: TRBJ1-2; V: TRBV19; D: -; size: -
DNA: TGTGCCAGCTCACCCCGGACTAGCGATTACAATGAGCAGTTCTTC; CDR3: CASSPRTSDYNEQFF; J: TRBJ2-1; V: TRBV18; D: TRBD2; size: few
DNA: TGCAGCGCACGGGGGACCCTATCGGGCGAGCAGTACTTC; CDR3: CSARGTLSGEQYF; J: TRBJ2-7; V: TRBV29-1; D: -; size: -
DNA: TGCAGCGTTGATGTGAACAGGGGTGAAGCTTTCTTT; CDR3: CSVDVNRGEAFF; J: TRBJ1-1; V: TRBV29-1; D: TRBD1; size: -
DNA: TGTGCCAGCAGTTACTCCCCTCGGGGGGTCGACGAGCAGTACTTC; CDR3: CASSYSPRGVDEQYF; J: TRBJ2-7; V: TRBV6-6; D: TRBD2; size: -
DNA: TGTGCCAGTGAACTTAGCGGACTCGTCGGTGAGCAGTTCTTC; CDR3: CASELSGLVGEQFF; J: TRBJ2-1; V: TRBV7-9; D: -; size: few
DNA: TGTGCCAGCTTTGGTCCCCTCTATGCTGAGCAGTTCTTC; CDR3: CASFGPLYAEQFF; J: TRBJ2-1; V: TRBV6-5; D: -; size: -
DNA: TGTGCCAGCAGCCGAAAGATAATGGCCACAGATACGCAGTATTTT; CDR3: CASSRKIMATDTQYF; J: TRBJ2-3; V: TRBV7-6; D: -; size: once